Below, 11 T cell receptor beta chains from the same sample are listed, as sequenced in a study of OX40 agonist ivuxolimab in advanced cancers. TCRdb keeps only in-frame clones here, not all; method: immunoSEQ multiplex PCR. The sample contains about 120,000 clones, 80% to 90% of which appear only once. This material consisted of CD4+ or CD8+ T cells sorted from blood, taken in a trial of the OX40 agonist ivuxolimab. The source is an adult with an advanced solid tumor such as melanoma, head and neck, liver or kidney cancer.

The J gene is TRBJ2-1, the V gene TRBV10-2; D uncertain. The CDR3 runs 13 residues. The V gene lost 4 bases and the J gene lost 5 bases, with 9 bases spanning the gap. CDR1 and CDR2 from the germline V gene are WSHSY and SAAADI. The CDR3 region has the DNA TGCGCCAGCAGTGTCGGGCCACACAATGAGCAGTTCTTC. It yields the protein CASSVGPHNEQFF.

The V gene is TRBV27, the J gene TRBJ2-7; a possible D gene is TRBD1 (6 bases). The CDR3 loop spans 13 amino acids. Germline lookup yields CDR1 MNHEY and CDR2 SMNVEV (reference sequence). Trimming cost V 8 bases and J 6 bases, with 17 bases left between them. Here the CDR3 reads CASSAGVEIEQYF. CDR3 DNA sequence: TGTGCCAGCTCGGCAGGGGTAGAAATCGAGCAGTACTTC.

The V and J genes are TRBV11-2 and TRBJ1-1, with TRBD1 as a possible D gene (6 bases). CDR1 and CDR2 from the germline V gene are SGHAT and FQNNGV. Trimming removed 4 bases from V and 1 base from J, with 10 bases in between. The CDR3 has 14 residues. As DNA, the CDR3 is TGTGCCAGCAGCTCCTTACAGGGGAACACTGAAGCTTTCTTT. It codes for CASSSLQGNTEAFF.

This clone was recorded once. The J gene is TRBJ1-4, the V gene TRBV6-6; D might be TRBD1 (5 bases). CDR3 size: 14 residues. V lost 5 bases, J lost 5 bases, and 12 bases lay in between. Germline CDR1 reads MNHNY; CDR2 reads SVGAGI (reference sequence). Here the CDR3 reads CASSPGTENEKLFF. The CDR3 coding sequence is TGTGCCAGCAGTCCCGGGACGGAAAATGAAAAACTGTTTTTT.

The V gene is TRBV19, the J gene TRBJ1-5, with 8 bases that match TRBD1. The trim removed 3 bases at V and 3 bases at J, leaving 10 bases unmatched. The CDR3 extends over 17 amino acids. The germline V gene encodes CDR1 LNHDA and CDR2 SQIVND (reference sequence). The CDR3 sequence is CASSIYGGTGLNQPQHF. Written as DNA, the CDR3 is TGTGCCAGTAGTATTTACGGGGGGACAGGCCTCAATCAGCCCCAGCATTTT.

J is TRBJ2-5 and V is TRBV30, with D perhaps given as TRBD1 or TRBD2 (5 bases each). Germline CDR1 and CDR2: GTSNPN and SVGIG (reference sequence). Trimming cost V 5 bases and J 6 bases, with 16 bases left between them. The CDR3 extends over 13 amino acids. The CDR3 region is CAWEGTLWKTQYF. The DNA for the CDR3 is TGTGCCTGGGAGGGGACCCTGTGGAAGACCCAGTACTTC.

The chain combines TRBV5-1 with TRBJ2-7, with a weak D call TRBD2 (5 bases). The CDR3 sequence is 13 residues long. V was pared by 0 bases and J by 7 bases, with 11 bases between. Germline V gene lookup returns CDR1 SGHRS and CDR2 YFSETQ. This CDR3 reads CASSLALTGEQYF. The CDR3 nucleotides read TGCGCCAGCAGCTTGGCGCTCACGGGGGAGCAGTACTTC.

The gene calls are TRBV19 and TRBJ2-3; TRBD1 might be the D (6 bases). The ends were cut back, 4 bases at V and 9 bases at J, with 20 bases in the middle. The CDR3 totals 15 residues. The germline CDR1 and CDR2 sequences are LNHDA and SQIVND (reference sequence). Here the CDR3 reads CASSRALRDTPTQYF. CDR3 sequence (DNA): TGTGCCAGTAGTAGGGCGTTGAGGGACACTCCCACGCAGTATTTT.

V and J are TRBV12-2 and TRBJ1-5; whether TRBD1, the table's D call, matches the DNA was not checked. TRBV12-2 is termed a pseudogene. This CDR3 is built from 15 residues. The CDR3 reads CASLTGQVSNQPQHF. Here the CDR3 DNA reads TGTGCAAGCTTGACGGGACAGGTTAGCAATCAGCCCCAGCATTTT.

The V and J genes are TRBV5-6 and TRBJ1-4; D not certain. Trimming removed 1 base from V and 7 bases from J, with 11 bases in between. Germline CDR1 SGHDT, CDR2 YYEEEE. The CDR3 covers 14 residues. CDR3 coding DNA: TGTGCCAGCAGCTTGCAAGAGACGCGTGAAAAACTGTTTTTT. Its translation: CASSLQETREKLFF. Together with reference TRBV5-6 and TRBJ1-4, the CDR3 gives the full variable domain: DAGVTQSPTHLIKTRGQQVTLRCSPKSGHDTVSWYQQALGQGPQFIFQYYEEEERQRGNFPDRFSGHQFPNYSSELNVNALLLGDSALYLCASSLQETREKLFFGSGTQLSVL.

The chain couples TRBV28 to TRBJ1-2, with D tentatively TRBD1 (6 bases). Germline V lookup: CDR1 MDHEN, CDR2 SYDVKM. The V end lost 10 bases, the J end lost 0 bases, and 9 bases lay between the germline ends. CDR3 length equals 12 residues. CDR3 protein: CAIKGANYGYTF. CDR3 DNA sequence: TGTGCCATCAAGGGGGCTAACTATGGCTACACCTTC.